Below are 14 T cell receptor beta chains sequenced from a single sample in a study of OX40 agonist ivuxolimab in advanced cancers. The library was made by the immunoSEQ multiplex PCR assay. In its TCRdb copy, this immuneACCESS table keeps in-frame sequences only and misses some clones. Where compared with another copy, unresolved V genes explain less than half of these, and the others have no known cause. Recorded for this sample are 80,000 to 100,000 clones; around 94% of them occurred a single time. The ten largest clonotypes hold less than 0.2% of the sample. This specimen was CD4+ or CD8+ T cells sorted from blood, taken in a trial of the OX40 agonist ivuxolimab. The receptors shown here come from an adult with an advanced solid tumor such as melanoma, head and neck, liver or kidney cancer.

The rearrangement uses TRBV7-2 and TRBJ2-1; D perhaps matches TRBD2 (5 bases). The CDR3 length is 17 residues. V was cut by 2 bases and J by 2 bases, with 16 bases left in between. Germline V gene sequence: CDR1 SGHTA, CDR2 FQGNSA. The CDR3 loop reads CASSLIPWESTYNEQFF. DNA for the CDR3: TGTGCCAGCAGCTTAATTCCCTGGGAGTCCACCTACAATGAGCAGTTCTTC.

This clone was detected once. This CDR3 is CSVLTGDLSGQYF. The CDR3 region has the DNA TGCAGCGTTCTAACGGGAGATCTCTCTGGGCAGTACTTC. The genes are TRBV29-1 and TRBJ2-7; TRBD2 is a possible D gene (6 bases). The V end was cut by 5 bases, the J end by 9 bases, with 20 bases between. The CDR3 contains 13 residues. Germline V CDR1 and CDR2: SQVTM, ANQGSEA.

This sequence joins TRBV5-5 and TRBJ2-2; D call uncertain. The CDR3 is 14 residues long. The ends were cut back, 5 bases at V and 1 base at J, with 9 bases in the middle. CDR1 and CDR2 from the germline V gene are SGHKS and YYEKEE (reference sequence). The CDR3: CASRHTENTGELFF. In DNA, the CDR3 is TGTGCCAGCAGACATACAGAGAACACCGGGGAGCTGTTTTTT.

V is TRBV7-2 and J is TRBJ2-5; 8 bases map to TRBD2. The DNA end is more similar to TRBJ2-7, so the J call may be wrong. There are 14 residues in the CDR3. Germline V lookup: CDR1 SGHTA, CDR2 FQGNSA. Here the CDR3 reads CASSLGTSSYEQYF. CDR3 sequence (DNA): TGTGCCAGCAGCCTAGGGACTAGCTCCTACGAGCAGTACTTC.

The rearrangement uses TRBV9 and TRBJ2-3; no reliable D call. The CDR3 loop spans 14 amino acids. The germline V and J ends were trimmed by 3 bases and 2 bases, with 10 bases remaining between them. CDR1 and CDR2 from the germline V gene are SGDLS and YYNGEE. The CDR3 coding sequence is TGTGCCAGCAGCGACCGAGAGTCCACAGATACGCAGTATTTT. Its protein product is CASSDRESTDTQYF.

J is TRBJ1-4 and V is TRBV10-3; unclear D gene. Germline V gene data show CDR1 as ENHRY and CDR2 as SYGVKD. V was pared by 6 bases and J by 8 bases, with 22 bases between. This CDR3 region has 16 residues. Written as DNA, the CDR3 is TGTGCCATCAGCGCAACCCCGGGTGGGTTGGAAGAAAAACTGTTTTTT. Residues: CAISATPGGLEEKLFF.

J is TRBJ2-1 and V is TRBV9; possibly TRBD2 for D (5 bases). Trimming took 1 base from V and 5 from J, leaving 10 bases between them. CDR1 is SGDLS, CDR2 YYNGEE, per germline. This CDR3 region has 14 residues. CDR3 DNA sequence: TGTGCCAGCAGCGTACAGTCCGGGAACAATGAGCAGTTCTTC. Residues: CASSVQSGNNEQFF.

This chain connects TRBV19 to TRBJ1-3; no clear D. Germline loops: CDR1 LNHDA, CDR2 SQIVND (reference sequence). The V end lost 5 bases, the J end lost 0 bases, and 17 bases lay between the germline ends. The length of the CDR3 is 17 residues. In nucleotides, the CDR3 is TGTGCCAGTAGTGTCCTGCGCCGCGGAACCTCTGGAAACACCATATATTTT. The encoded protein is CASSVLRRGTSGNTIYF.

This chain uses TRBV9 with TRBJ2-3, with 7 bases matching TRBD1. Looked up from germline, CDR1 is SGDLS and CDR2 is YYNGEE. With 0 bases clipped from V and 5 bases from J, the junction kept 6 bases outside the gene matches. The CDR3 is 15 amino acids. CDR3 loop: CASSVEGARGDTQYF. CDR3 bases: TGTGCCAGCAGCGTAGAGGGGGCGCGAGGAGATACGCAGTATTTT. Full variable domain (missing parts from reference TRBV9 and TRBJ2-3): DSGVTQTPKHLITATGQRVTLRCSPRSGDLSVYWYQQSLDQGLQFLIQYYNGEERAKGNILERFSAQQFPDLHSELNLSSLELGDSALYFCASSVEGARGDTQYFGPGTRLTVL.

The V and J genes are TRBV9 and TRBJ2-1, with 7 bases lining up with TRBD2. The CDR3 spans 13 residues. V was clipped by 6 bases and J by 9 bases; unmatched bases: 9. Germline assignment: CDR1 SGDLS and CDR2 YYNGEE. CDR3 in DNA: TGTGCCAGCACTTTTGGGGGGGTAGGTGAGCAGTTCTTC. Translated, it gives CASTFGGVGEQFF.

V gene TRBV6-1 combines with J gene TRBJ2-1, with D hard to call. Germline values: CDR1 MNHNS, CDR2 SASEGT. The CDR3 spans 16 residues. V was cut by 2 bases and J by 7 bases, with 18 bases left in between. For the CDR3, the DNA is TGTGCCAGCAGTGAAAGATACGCAGGATTAGGGAATGAGCAGTTCTTC. Translation gives CASSERYAGLGNEQFF.

V is TRBV19 and J is TRBJ2-5; possibly TRBD1 for D (6 bases). The V end was cut by 4 bases, the J end by 1 base, with 16 bases between. Germline CDR1 reads LNHDA; CDR2 reads SQIVND (reference sequence). The CDR3 sequence is 16 residues long. The CDR3 loop reads CASSTPGGGIQETQYF. The CDR3, as DNA: TGTGCCAGTAGTACACCGGGTGGGGGCATCCAAGAGACCCAGTACTTC.

The chain carries TRBV6-5 and TRBJ2-1; 8 nucleotides line up with TRBD2. Germline V gene lookup returns CDR1 MNHEY and CDR2 SVGAGI. V shed 5 bases, J shed 10 bases, and the junction held 7 bases outside the gene matches. The CDR3 contains 13 residues. The CDR3 DNA sequence: TGTGCCAGCAGTCCCCCCTTAGCGGGAGAGCAGTTCTTC. The encoded protein is CASSPPLAGEQFF.

The chain combines TRBV4-2 with TRBJ1-1; no definite D call. CDR3 length: 13 amino acids. Between the trimmed V and J ends, which lost 1 base and 6 bases, there was a span of 9 bases. The germline V gene has CDR1 LGHNA and CDR2 YNFKEQ. CDR3 nucleotide sequence: TGTGCCAGCAGCCAAGGTGTTGTCGCTGAAGCTTTCTTT. It specifies CASSQGVVAEAFF.